This entry lists 27 T cell receptor beta chains sequenced from one sample in a study of human T cells and chemical hapten exposure (dated by TCRdb to the early 2020s). The time point label, read with the paper, signifies: healthy volunteer bleed at 6 weeks. Total RNA was extracted from unfractionated whole blood collected in Tempus Blood RNA tubes. Library creation used RACE. These reads were obtained on a NextSeq 500. TCRdb redid the processing of the public reads, applying fastp at Q25 and MiXCR, and retained in-frame beta chains. Rows with one shared CDR3 protein collapse into an entry with the most common genes and DNA. The sample table records about 34,000 distinct CDR3 sequences; approximately 5% of these occur just once. Roughly 12% of the sample belongs to the ten largest clones. Sample: whole blood. The receptor set was obtained from a human donor in good health. Some clones in this sample may be carry-over from other donors' samples.

This clonotype occurred many times. The chain recombines TRBV6-4 with TRBJ2-2, with 9 bases identical to TRBD1. Per the germline V gene, CDR1 is MRHNA and CDR2 is SNTAGT. The CDR3 length is 15 residues. J lost 6 bases, V lost 3 bases, and 5 bases had no gene match. CDR3 in amino acids: CASSEGTGFSGELFF. CDR3 DNA: TGTGCCAGCAGTGAAGGGACAGGGTTCTCCGGGGAGCTGTTTTTT.

This clonotype was observed many times. J is TRBJ2-1 and V is TRBV15, with TRBD1 matching over 9 bases. Germline CDR1 LNHNV, CDR2 YYDKDF (reference sequence). This CDR3 region has 12 residues. V shed 5 bases, J shed 15 bases, and the junction held 8 bases outside the gene matches. Written as DNA, the CDR3 is TGTGCCACCAGCGGCCCCTCGGGACAGGGGTTCTTC. Translating gives CATSGPSGQGFF.

This clonotype was seen ten or more times. The chain is built from TRBV6-2 or TRBV6-3 and TRBJ2-3, with 7 bases lining up with TRBD1. Trimming at V came to 5 bases and at J to 4 bases, leaving 6 bases not matched to a gene. CDR1 and CDR2 (germline): MNHEY, SVGEGT. The CDR3 loop spans 14 amino acids. CDR3 protein: CASSKTGRPDTQYF. CDR3 sequence (DNA): TGTGCCAGCAGTAAGACAGGGCGGCCAGATACGCAGTATTTT.

The J gene is TRBJ2-1, the V gene TRBV5-1; D may be TRBD1 (5 bases). The V gene lost 4 bases and the J gene lost 1 base, with 12 bases spanning the gap. The CDR3 spans 15 residues. Germline loops: CDR1 SGHRS, CDR2 YFSETQ. CDR3 region: CASSIPQGSYNEQFF. The CDR3, as DNA: TGCGCCAGCAGCATCCCCCAGGGTTCCTACAATGAGCAGTTCTTC.

There are many counts of this clonotype. The chain has TRBV5-1 and TRBJ2-3; 10 bases agree with TRBD2. Germline values: CDR1 SGHRS, CDR2 YFSETQ. The CDR3 covers 16 residues. V gave up 3 bases and J gave up 0 bases; unmatched junction bases: 4. CDR3 in amino acids: CASSSPSGGSTDTQYF. The CDR3 coding sequence is TGCGCCAGCAGCTCCCCTAGCGGGGGAAGCACAGATACGCAGTATTTT.

This clonotype was recorded at least ten times. The chain links TRBV29-1 to TRBJ2-3, with TRBD2 identical over 9 bases. CDR1 and CDR2 from the germline V gene are SQVTM and ANQGSEA. V shed 6 bases and J 2 bases; nucleotides not matched to a gene: 6. The CDR3 has 14 residues. The CDR3 DNA follows: TGCAGCGTCTCGACTAGCGGAAACACAGATACGCAGTATTTT. This codes for CSVSTSGNTDTQYF.

This clonotype appeared many times. The rearrangement uses TRBV3-1 and TRBJ2-6; 8 bases agree with TRBD1. Per the germline V gene, CDR1 is LGHDT and CDR2 is YNNKEL (reference sequence). The CDR3 totals 15 residues. Germline trimming cut 6 bases from V and 2 bases from J; bases unmatched to any gene: 3. The CDR3 coding sequence is TGTGCCAGCAGTGCGACAGGGGCTGGGGCCAACGTCCTGACTTTC. Its translation is CASSATGAGANVLTF.

This clonotype was counted only a few times. V is TRBV20-1 and J is TRBJ2-3; D possibly corresponds to TRBD2 (6 bases). The CDR3 totals 11 residues. The germline gives CDR1 DFQATT, CDR2 SNEGSKA (reference sequence). V was trimmed by 0 bases and J by 10 bases, leaving 8 bases between them. The chain's CDR3 is CSARDGGAQYF. DNA for the CDR3: TGCAGTGCTAGAGATGGCGGGGCGCAGTATTTT.

With respect to this clonotype: In this CDR3 the conserved last residue, phenylalanine or tryptophan, is missing, so a read error is likely. The DNA is omitted, as the CDR3 cannot be located on it reliably, and the CDR3 follows TCRdb's listing. V gene TRBV2 combines with J gene TRBJ1-4; the table names TRBD1, a call not compared with the DNA. Germline assignment: CDR1 SNHLY and CDR2 FYNNEI. Ends included, the CDR3 has 12 residues. CDR3 loop: CASSYTDREGDL.

This clonotype occurred a few times. This chain connects TRBV6-5 to TRBJ2-3; 9 bases map to TRBD2. Per the germline V gene, CDR1 is MNHEY and CDR2 is SVGAGI. Germline trimming cut 0 bases from V and 4 bases from J; bases unmatched to any gene: 2. CDR3 length equals 15 residues. CDR3 loop: CASSYSAGGADTQYF. CDR3 nucleotides: TGTGCCAGCAGTTACTCGGCGGGAGGGGCAGATACGCAGTATTTT.

This clonotype was observed many times. J is TRBJ2-2 and V is TRBV10-2; D is undetermined. This CDR3 is 11 amino acids long. Looked up from germline, CDR1 is WSHSY and CDR2 is SAAADI. The V end lost 10 bases, the J end lost 8 bases, and 11 bases lay between the germline ends. The CDR3 loop reads CATFKSGELFF. DNA of the CDR3: TGCGCCACTTTCAAATCGGGGGAGCTGTTTTTT.

This clonotype was recorded many times. The chain recombines TRBV10-3 with TRBJ2-2; D may be TRBD1 (6 bases). The CDR3 has 12 amino acids. The V end was cut by 4 bases, the J end by 6 bases, with 6 bases between. Germline V lookup: CDR1 ENHRY, CDR2 SYGVKD. The CDR3: CAISAGAGELFF. The CDR3 DNA reads as TGTGCCATCAGTGCAGGGGCCGGGGAGCTGTTTTTT.

This clonotype has ten or more counts. The chain has TRBV9 and TRBJ2-1; weak D call: TRBD1 (6 bases). CDR1 SGDLS and CDR2 YYNGEE come from the germline V gene. The CDR3 consists of 16 residues. With 1 base removed from V and 0 bases from J, the gap between germline ends came to 11 bases. This chain's CDR3 is CASSVQTGRSYNEQFF. The CDR3 nucleotides read TGTGCCAGCAGCGTACAAACAGGGCGCTCCTACAATGAGCAGTTCTTC.

This clonotype was picked up many times. The chain combines TRBV12-3 or TRBV12-4 with TRBJ1-3, with D unclear. The germline V and J ends were trimmed by 8 bases and 6 bases, with 5 bases remaining between them. The length of the CDR3 is 10 residues. CDR3 DNA sequence: TGTGCCAGCTACGAAAACACCATATATTTT. This encodes CASYENTIYF.

This clonotype was seen more than once but under ten times. This may stem from a read error, because a much larger clone lies one nucleotide away. The chain links TRBV12-3 or TRBV12-4 to TRBJ2-1; D perhaps matches TRBD1 (6 bases). The ends were cut back, 6 bases at V and 7 bases at J, with 16 bases in the middle. The CDR3 contains 14 residues. The CDR3 is CASSPVGGRNEQFF. The CDR3 region has the DNA TGTGCCAGCAGCCCGGTAGGGGGTCGTAATGAGCAGTTCTTC.

This clonotype has a count of ten or more. The rearrangement links TRBV27 to TRBJ2-7, with D unclear. Per the germline V gene, CDR1 is MNHEY and CDR2 is SMNVEV (reference sequence). The CDR3 covers 15 residues. V was pared by 6 bases and J by 0 bases, with 15 bases between. The CDR3 nucleotides read TGTGCCAGCAGGCGCCGGTCGGTGAGCTCCTACGAGCAGTACTTC. This translates into CASRRRSVSSYEQYF.

This chain links TRBV27 with TRBJ1-4; 9 bases match TRBD1. The CDR3 has 14 amino acids. From germline, CDR1 is MNHEY and CDR2 SMNVEV (reference sequence). V gave up 5 bases and J gave up 8 bases; unmatched junction bases: 6. In DNA, the CDR3 is TGTGCCAGCAGTCCGGGACAGGGAGGCGAAAAACTGTTTTTT. Amino acids: CASSPGQGGEKLFF.

This clonotype has a count of ten or more. The chain employs TRBV5-1 and TRBJ2-1; the D is unclear. The CDR3 covers 15 residues. Germline V lookup: CDR1 SGHRS, CDR2 YFSETQ. Between the trimmed V and J ends, which lost 0 bases and 12 bases, there was a span of 19 bases. The CDR3 region is CASSLASAAKGGQFF. The CDR3 nucleotides read TGCGCCAGCAGCTTGGCCTCGGCCGCGAAGGGTGGGCAGTTCTTC.

At least ten counts were recorded for this clonotype. The gene calls are TRBV2 and TRBJ2-1; tentatively, D is TRBD2 (5 bases). Germline values: CDR1 SNHLY, CDR2 FYNNEI. The CDR3 extends over 15 amino acids. Trimming removed 7 bases at V and 0 bases at J, with 13 bases between. The CDR3 protein is CASNVGGGSYNEQFF. For the CDR3, the DNA is TGTGCCAGCAATGTGGGTGGAGGCTCCTACAATGAGCAGTTCTTC.

A few counts support this clonotype. The chain recombines TRBV18 with TRBJ1-1; D remains unclear. The germline V and J ends were trimmed by 2 bases and 1 base, with 5 bases remaining between them. The CDR3 is made up of 13 amino acids. The V gene's germline CDR1 is KGHSH and CDR2 LQKENI. The CDR3 DNA sequence: TGTGCCAGCTCACCAATGGGGAACACTGAAGCTTTCTTT. Translated, it gives CASSPMGNTEAFF. The variable domain in full, with the rest retrieved from reference TRBV18 and TRBJ1-1, is NAGVMQNPRHLVRRRGQEARLRCSPMKGHSHVYWYRQLPEEGLKFMVYLQKENIIDESGMPKERFSAEFPKEGPSILRIQQVVRGDSAAYFCASSPMGNTEAFFGQGTRLTVV.

This clonotype was seen repeatedly, ten times or more. The V and J genes are TRBV5-5 and TRBJ2-1, with TRBD1 matching over 8 bases. The V gene end was trimmed by 4 bases and the J gene end by 3 bases; junction bases not matched to a gene: 6. The CDR3 runs to 15 residues. The germline CDR1 and CDR2 sequences are SGHKS and YYEKEE (reference sequence). CDR3 sequence (DNA): TGTGCCAGCAGCGGTGGACAGGGCGTCTACAATGAGCAGTTCTTC. Its translation is CASSGGQGVYNEQFF.

By sample fraction, this clonotype is medium-sized. This chain uses TRBV20-1 with TRBJ2-5; the D gene is possibly TRBD2 (6 bases). CDR3 length: 14 residues. The V end was cut by 2 bases, the J end by 1 base, with 11 bases between. Germline V gene sequence: CDR1 DFQATT, CDR2 SNEGSKA (reference sequence). The CDR3 is CSARRGGAQETQYF. The CDR3 DNA sequence: TGCAGTGCTAGAAGAGGCGGGGCCCAAGAGACCCAGTACTTC.

This clonotype has ten or more counts. V usage is TRBV12-3 or TRBV12-4 and J usage is TRBJ2-7; D gene ambiguous. This CDR3 comprises 15 residues. Trimming stripped 5 bases from V and 1 base from J, with 15 bases between. Written as DNA, the CDR3 is TGTGCCAGCAGTATCTCAGGCTCAACTTCCTACGAGCAGTACTTC. Amino acids: CASSISGSTSYEQYF.

This chain joins TRBV20-1 and TRBJ2-3; no firm D call. The V end was cut by 3 bases, the J end by 0 bases, with 7 bases between. Germline CDR1 reads DFQATT; CDR2 reads SNEGSKA (reference sequence). The CDR3 has 13 amino acids. This CDR3 is CSARPSSTDTQYF. As DNA, the CDR3 is TGCAGTGCTAGGCCCTCTAGCACAGATACGCAGTATTTT.

In this sample, this clonotype turned up a few times. The rearrangement joins TRBV6-6 to TRBJ2-5; the D is unclear. Looked up from germline, CDR1 is MNHNY and CDR2 is SVGAGI (reference sequence). The CDR3 is made up of 10 amino acids. The V gene lost 10 bases and the J gene lost 0 bases, with 3 bases spanning the gap. CDR3 sequence: CATYQETQYF. CDR3 bases: TGTGCCACCTACCAAGAGACCCAGTACTTC.

This clonotype was counted ten times or more. V gene TRBV13 combines with J gene TRBJ2-2; the D gene is possibly TRBD1 (5 bases). Germline V gene data show CDR1 as PRHDT and CDR2 as FYEKMQ (reference sequence). The CDR3 extends over 17 amino acids. V lost 4 bases, J lost 1 base, and 16 bases lay in between. The CDR3 DNA reads TGTGCCAGCAGCTCCACCTCGACAGCCCTGAACACCGGGGAGCTGTTTTTT. It translates to CASSSTSTALNTGELFF.

This clonotype occurred many times. The chain carries TRBV6-6 and TRBJ1-5; 8 nucleotides match TRBD1. The ends lost 6 bases at V and 4 bases at J; junction bases unmatched: 2. Germline V gene data show CDR1 as MNHNY and CDR2 as SVGAGI (reference sequence). The CDR3 spans 13 residues. Here the CDR3 DNA reads TGTGCCAGCAGACAGGGGGATAATCAGCCCCAGCATTTT. Amino acid sequence: CASRQGDNQPQHF.